The 7 T cell receptor beta chains below were found in one sample sequenced in a study of shared T cell receptors in the human thymus. The repertoire was sequenced with immunoSEQ multiplex PCR; TCRdb's copy has only in-frame clones and lacks some. The sample yields approximately 490,000 clones, 75% to 85% seen once. This sample also appeared in a second study, on human thymus T cells.

Input material: thymocytes. Receptors were obtained from a boy in the first two years of life with a congenital heart defect.

This rearrangement joins TRBV5-8 to TRBJ1-5; 7 bases fit TRBD1. Trimming took 4 bases from V and 6 from J; bases not matched to a gene: 10. Germline CDR1 and CDR2: SGHTS and YDEGEE. The CDR3 spans 15 residues. CDR3 DNA: TGTGCCAGCAGCGTGACAGGGCGGCGTTTTCAGCCCCAGCATTTT. It specifies CASSVTGRRFQPQHF.

DNA for the CDR3: TGTGCCAGCAGCTTGGAGGCTAGAGGGAATGAGCAGTTCTTC. Residues: CASSLEARGNEQFF. J is TRBJ2-1 and V is TRBV5-4; possibly TRBD2 for D (5 bases). The CDR3 is 14 residues long. Germline V CDR1 and CDR2: SGHNT, YYREEE (reference sequence). Trimming took off 0 bases at V and 7 bases at J, with 11 bases between the two ends. The entire variable domain, with the rest obtained from reference TRBV5-4 and TRBJ2-1, is as follows: ETGVTQSPTHLIKTRGQQVTLRCSSQSGHNTVSWYQQALGQGPQFIFQYYREEENGRGNFPPRFSGLQFPNYSSELNVNALELDDSALYLCASSLEARGNEQFFGPGTRLTVL.

The J gene is TRBJ1-2, the V gene TRBV6-6, with TRBD1 identical over 7 bases. The CDR3 length is 15 residues. After removal of 3 bases from V and 5 bases from J, the junction contained 9 bases not matched to a gene. Germline lookup yields CDR1 MNHNY and CDR2 SVGAGI (reference sequence). This CDR3 reads CASSYSGAGGYGYTF. The CDR3 region has the DNA TGTGCCAGCAGTTATTCGGGGGCAGGGGGGTATGGCTACACCTTC.

The chain couples TRBV4-3 to TRBJ2-2; D call uncertain. V was shortened by 0 bases and J by 2 bases, with 16 bases between the two germline ends. Germline assignment: CDR1 LGHNA and CDR2 YSLEER. CDR3 length equals 18 residues. CDR3 in amino acids: CASSQDQAQRSNTGELFF. The CDR3 nucleotides read TGCGCCAGCAGCCAAGATCAAGCCCAGCGCTCTAACACCGGGGAGCTGTTTTTT.

This clone has only one observation. The chain uses TRBV27 and TRBJ2-1; tentative D call: TRBD1 (5 bases). V gave up 1 base and J gave up 4 bases, with 8 bases separating them. The CDR3 runs to 14 residues. Germline loops: CDR1 MNHEY, CDR2 SMNVEV (reference sequence). The CDR3 is CASSLWGMYNEQFF. As DNA, the CDR3 is TGTGCCAGCAGTTTATGGGGCATGTACAATGAGCAGTTCTTC.

The CDR3 protein is CASTIRGEGATGNQPQHF. CDR3 bases: TGTGCCAGTACAATTAGGGGCGAGGGGGCAACGGGCAATCAGCCCCAGCATTTT. The chain links TRBV19 to TRBJ1-5; 7 nucleotides align to TRBD1. Trimming took 7 bases from V and 2 from J; bases not matched to a gene: 17. Germline assignment: CDR1 LNHDA and CDR2 SQIVND (reference sequence). The CDR3 is 18 amino acids.

This clone has just one count. The chain carries TRBV6-6 and TRBJ1-5; possibly TRBD1 for D (5 bases). CDR1 and CDR2 from the germline V gene are MNHNY and SVGAGI (reference sequence). The CDR3 spans 16 residues. The V end was cut by 8 bases, the J end by 2 bases, with 19 bases between. The chain's CDR3 is CASALGGGDGNQPQHF. As DNA, the CDR3 is TGTGCCAGCGCCCTAGGAGGAGGGGACGGCAATCAGCCCCAGCATTTT.